Listed below are T cell receptor beta chains from one sample, sequenced in a study of T cell changes during pregnancy in multiple sclerosis. The assay was immunoSEQ multiplex PCR, and TCRdb's table has in-frame clones only and misses some. The sample consists of tens of thousands of clones, 94% of them appearing once. Sample: peripheral blood, taken in the third trimester of pregnancy. These TCRs come from a female donor with multiple sclerosis, enrolled in a pregnancy study. Each CDR3 is given with its conserved first and last residue. The D gene is left open where the match is weak. Only part of the rows carry a size: once, few, many, or a class if the clone is expanded.

CDR3nt	CDR3aa	j_gene	v_gene	abundance	d_gene
TGTGCCAGCAGTTCGACCGGGACAGGGACGTACGAGCAGTACTTC	CASSSTGTGTYEQYF	TRBJ2-7	TRBV6-1	NA	TRBD1
TGTGCCTGGAGTGGTAGCGGGAGGGCCAAAGATACGCAGTATTTT	CAWSGSGRAKDTQYF	TRBJ2-3	TRBV30	NA	TRBD2
TGTGCCAGTAGGGGGGACAGCTACAATGAGCAGTTCTTC	CASRGDSYNEQFF	TRBJ2-1	TRBV19	NA	TRBD1
TGTGCCAGCAGCTTTACAAGACAGGGACCCTCTGGGGCCAACGTCCTGACTTTC	CASSFTRQGPSGANVLTF	TRBJ2-6	TRBV7-9	NA	TRBD1
TGTGCCAGCTCACCTCGGGGGCGGGGGACCGGGGAGCTGTTTTTT	CASSPRGRGTGELFF	TRBJ2-2	TRBV18	once	NA
TGTGCCAGCAGTTCCCCCGGGACTAGCGGATTAAAGCAGTACTTC	CASSSPGTSGLKQYF	TRBJ2-7	TRBV27	once	TRBD2
TGCGCCAGCAGCCAAGTTGCGGGGCAAGTCTACGAGCAGTACTTC	CASSQVAGQVYEQYF	TRBJ2-7	TRBV4-1	NA	NA
TGTGCCAGCAGCTTAGGGGGACAGGGGAACACCGGGGAGCTGTTTTTT	CASSLGGQGNTGELFF	TRBJ2-2	TRBV7-3	NA	TRBD1
TGTGCCAGCAGCCGGGACTCTCAAGAGACCCAGTACTTC	CASSRDSQETQYF	TRBJ2-5	TRBV7-9	NA	NA
TGTGCCAGCAGTGAAGCGACAGGGCAGTACGAGCAGTACTTC	CASSEATGQYEQYF	TRBJ2-7	TRBV6-1	NA	TRBD1
TGTGCCACCAGCAGAGATTTCCCCAGGGGAAGAAATGAGCAGTTCTTC	CATSRDFPRGRNEQFF	TRBJ2-1	TRBV15	NA	NA
TGTGCCAGCAGCCAAGATGGGACAGGGCCTCAGCCCCAGCATTTT	CASSQDGTGPQPQHF	TRBJ1-5	TRBV4-2	NA	TRBD1
TGTGCCAGCAGTCAAGAGAGCCTCCTCGAGCAGTACTTC	CASSQESLLEQYF	TRBJ2-7	TRBV5-4	NA	NA
TGTGCCAGCAGCCGCGGAGCGGGAGGGCGATTTGACACCGGGGAGCTGTTTTTT	CASSRGAGGRFDTGELFF	TRBJ2-2	TRBV7-3	NA	TRBD2
TGTGCCAGCAGCTTAGCAGCGGATTTCTACACCATATATTTT	CASSLAADFYTIYF	TRBJ1-3	TRBV7-2	NA	NA
TGTGCCAGCAGTCAAGGACTAGCGGGAGCTAATGAGCAGTTCTTC	CASSQGLAGANEQFF	TRBJ2-1	TRBV27	NA	TRBD2